This T cell receptor beta chain was retrieved from a study of monozygotic twins with inflammatory bowel disease. General study results and limits: IBD patients share fewer clonotypes with other people than healthy twins do, especially with disease activity.

As for this clonotype: Its specificity is unknown.

cDNA for each sample came from eight separate reactions. TCRdb reanalyzed the 5' RACE reads, giving one entry per CDR3 protein sequence and no DNA. Here the sample table reports fewer than 550,000 distinct CDR3 sequences. Each donor supplied about 2.7 ml of blood. The CDR3 totals 12 residues. Germline assignment: CDR1 DFQATT and CDR2 SNEGSKA (reference sequence). This clonotype was sampled from a human donor with ulcerative colitis or Crohn's disease, or a healthy co-twin of an affected twin (not recorded which). The sample was blood. The chain carries TRBV20-1 and TRBJ2-3; the TCRdb call, TRBD1, lacks DNA for checking. CDR3 sequence reads: CSASGLSTAQYF.